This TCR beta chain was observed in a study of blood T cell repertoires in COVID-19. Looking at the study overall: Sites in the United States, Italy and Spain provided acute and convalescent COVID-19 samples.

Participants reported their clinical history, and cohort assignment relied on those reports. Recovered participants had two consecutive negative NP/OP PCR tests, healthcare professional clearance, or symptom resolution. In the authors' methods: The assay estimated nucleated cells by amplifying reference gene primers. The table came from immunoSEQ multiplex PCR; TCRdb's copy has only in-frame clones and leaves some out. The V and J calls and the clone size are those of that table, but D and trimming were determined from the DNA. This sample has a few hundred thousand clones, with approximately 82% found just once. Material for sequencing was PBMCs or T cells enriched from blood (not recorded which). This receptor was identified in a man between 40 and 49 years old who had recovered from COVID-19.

CDR3 nucleotide sequence: TGTGCCAGCAGGGCTAGCGAGTTGGACGAGCAGTACTTC. This translates into CASRASELDEQYF. The chain combines TRBV12-3 or TRBV12-4 with TRBJ2-7, with D possibly TRBD2 on 6 matching bases. V was pared by 6 bases and J by 5 bases, with 14 bases between. This CDR3 spans 13 amino acids.